These 13 T cell receptor beta chains were all obtained from the same sample, sequenced in a study of early T cells in non-severe SARS-CoV-2 infection. TCRdb passed the 5' RACE reads through MiXCR, listing each CDR3 protein once. Among approximately 110,000 distinct CDR3 sequences listed, just under 15% were seen once. Material: whole blood. These receptors were collected from an adult who was a healthcare worker with PCR-confirmed SARS-CoV-2 infection or an uninfected control (not recorded which).

The CDR3 coding sequence is TGTGCCAGCAGTGTTGGGCAGCCCTACGAGCAGTACTTC. Its translation is CASSVGQPYEQYF. The J gene is TRBJ2-7, the V gene TRBV2, with no clear D. Deletions cut 4 bases from V and 2 bases from J, with 9 bases between. The CDR3 runs 13 residues. Germline V gene data show CDR1 as SNHLY and CDR2 as FYNNEI.

This clonotype was recorded a few times. V and J are TRBV6-2 or TRBV6-3 and TRBJ2-5, with D unresolved. The CDR3 is 14 residues long. Germline CDR1 is MNHEY and CDR2 is SVGEGT. V was pared by 6 bases and J by 2 bases, with 13 bases between. The CDR3 DNA follows: TGTGCCAGCAGATTGGTTGGGAATCAAGAGACCCAGTACTTC. Translation: CASRLVGNQETQYF.

This clonotype has a count of ten or more. The V call is TRBV20-1, the J call TRBJ2-1; TRBD2 agrees at 8 bases. The CDR3 is made up of 14 amino acids. The V gene's germline CDR1 is DFQATT and CDR2 SNEGSKA (reference sequence). V dropped 3 bases and J dropped 9; count of bases not matched to a gene: 10. The CDR3 DNA follows: TGCAGTGCTAGTACTCCGGGGGGGCAGGTTGAGCAGTTCTTC. Translating it yields CSASTPGGQVEQFF.

The CDR3: CSARGDRELIEETQYF. The CDR3 DNA is TGCAGTGCTAGAGGGGACAGGGAATTGATAGAGGAGACCCAGTACTTC. The rearrangement joins TRBV20-1 to TRBJ2-5, with 9 bases fitting TRBD1. The CDR3 loop spans 16 amino acids. V lost 1 base and J lost 5; bases outside the gene matches: 11. From germline, CDR1 is DFQATT and CDR2 SNEGSKA (reference sequence).

This chain joins TRBV5-1 and TRBJ2-4, with D possibly matching TRBD2 (5 bases). Trimming left V 1 base short and J 2 bases short, with 19 bases between. The CDR3 sequence is 18 residues long. Germline lookup yields CDR1 SGHRS and CDR2 YFSETQ. CDR3 residues: CASSLIPSSPGTKNIQYF. The CDR3 region has the DNA TGCGCCAGCAGCTTGATCCCTTCTTCGCCGGGGACCAAAAACATTCAGTACTTC.

This clonotype was counted only a few times. The DNA for the CDR3 is TGCGCCAGCAGCTTCACAGAGACCTACGAGCAGTACTTC. As protein: CASSFTETYEQYF. The chain combines TRBV5-1 with TRBJ2-7; D ambiguous. CDR3 length: 13 residues. Deletions cut 2 bases from V and 2 bases from J, with 8 bases between. Germline lookup yields CDR1 SGHRS and CDR2 YFSETQ.

In its sample, this clonotype was seen a few times. The chain has TRBV24-1 and TRBJ2-3; perhaps TRBD1 as D (6 bases). CDR1 and CDR2 (germline): KGHDR, SFDVKD. V was trimmed by 3 bases and J by 9 bases, leaving 18 bases between them. CDR3 length: 15 amino acids. In DNA, the CDR3 is TGTGCCACCAGTGATCCTGGCAAGGGGGATGAAACGCAGTATTTT. Its protein product is CATSDPGKGDETQYF.

This clonotype has only a few counts. The gene calls are TRBV2 and TRBJ1-3; D not certain. V was shortened by 3 bases and J by 2 bases, with 11 bases between the two germline ends. Germline values: CDR1 SNHLY, CDR2 FYNNEI. The CDR3 consists of 15 residues. The DNA for the CDR3 is TGTGCCAGCAGTGAGGAGGCGGTTGCTGGAAACACCATATATTTT. Translation gives CASSEEAVAGNTIYF.

The sample holds a few counts of this clonotype. The chain couples TRBV6-4 to TRBJ1-6; D is unclear. CDR1 is MRHNA, CDR2 SNTAGT, per germline. V gave up 2 bases and J gave up 8 bases, with 7 bases separating them. The CDR3 runs to 13 residues. The CDR3 DNA reads as TGTGCCAGCAGTGACGGGCCGGATTCACCCCTCCACTTT. It codes for CASSDGPDSPLHF.

The chain combines TRBV3-1 with TRBJ1-6, with no clear D. CDR3 length equals 14 residues. Trimming took off 2 bases at V and 15 bases at J, with 17 bases between the two ends. The germline V gene has CDR1 LGHDT and CDR2 YNNKEL (reference sequence). CDR3 nucleotides: TGTGCCAGCAGCCAAACCGCACCCACGGGCCTCCTCCACTTT. The encoded protein is CASSQTAPTGLLHF.

V gene TRBV10-3 combines with J gene TRBJ2-1, with D uncertain. Trimming shortened V by 2 bases and J by 2 bases, and 7 bases separated the two germline ends. Germline-derived CDR1 and CDR2 are ENHRY and SYGVKD. The CDR3 is 14 residues long. Here the CDR3 DNA reads TGTGCCATCAGTGAGAGGTCGACCTACAATGAGCAGTTCTTC. This sequence encodes CAISERSTYNEQFF.

This sequence joins TRBV12-3 or TRBV12-4 and TRBJ2-5; the D is unclear. The V gene lost 8 bases and the J gene lost 5 bases, with 15 bases spanning the gap. There are 13 residues in the CDR3. The CDR3 protein is CASGALRRETQYF. CDR3 DNA: TGTGCCAGCGGAGCTTTGAGGCGGGAGACCCAGTACTTC.

This chain uses TRBV6-1 with TRBJ1-1, with D possibly matching TRBD1 (6 bases). V lost 5 bases to trimming and J lost 3 bases, with 13 bases between them. Germline assignment: CDR1 MNHNS and CDR2 SASEGT. The CDR3 runs 14 residues. The CDR3 DNA follows: TGTGCCAGCAGTATCAGGGGCCGGGACACTGAAGCTTTCTTT. The encoded protein is CASSIRGRDTEAFF.